The 21 T cell receptor beta chains listed next were all sequenced from one sample in a study of tumor-infiltrating lymphocytes in primary liver carcinoma. TCR beta cDNA was made from 400 to 500 ng total RNA with a constant-region primer. Slightly modified ARM-PCR with three nested multiplex PCR rounds yielded TCR beta libraries. TRBV1-TRBV30 forward primers paired with a C-beta reverse primer drove the first two PCR rounds, roughly 9 cycles each. MiXCR, applied by TCRdb to the multiplex PCR reads, yields one record per CDR3 protein. The sample lists 50,000 or so distinct CDR3 sequences, about 78% occurring once. Total RNA and DNA came together from around 18-30 mg of bulk tissue without cell sorting. The specimen was liver tumor tissue from sampling region 5. The subset here: tumor region T5, tumor centre. Every receptor here comes from a man between 35 and 55 years old with primary liver carcinoma and hepatitis B virus infection.

This clonotype was seen only a few times. The genes are TRBV6-2 or TRBV6-3 and TRBJ2-7; no clear D gene. The CDR3 is 13 amino acids. Per germline, CDR1 MNHEY and CDR2 SVGEGT. The CDR3 nucleotides read TGTGCTAACAGTTATGAGGTACCCTACGAGCAGTACTTC. The encoded protein is CANSYEVPYEQYF.

For this clonotype: The junction differs from germline at one of its ends, possibly a read error. The chain has TRBV4-2 and TRBJ1-2, with D possibly being TRBD1 (5 bases). This CDR3 has 14 amino acids. Germline CDR1 LGHNA, CDR2 YNFKEQ. The CDR3 sequence: CDSSQDRTGWGYTF. The CDR3 nucleotides read TGTGACAGCAGCCAAGATCGAACAGGTTGGGGCTACACCTTC.

In the case of this clonotype: One end of the junction is discordant with germline, which a read error may explain. The chain links TRBV4-3 to TRBJ2-1, with TRBD2 identical over 11 bases. This CDR3 has 18 amino acids. Germline CDR1 is LGHNA and CDR2 is YSLEER. The CDR3 loop is CASSLDWISGRAWNEQFF. The DNA for the CDR3 is TGTGCCAGTAGTCTGGATTGGATTAGCGGGAGGGCCTGGAATGAGCAGTTCTTC.

Concerning this clonotype: This is likely a read error, given that the CDR3 carries no conserved phenylalanine or tryptophan at its end. The chain combines TRBV11-1 with TRBJ1-6; D unresolved. The CDR3 contains 13 residues. Germline lookup yields CDR1 SGHAT and CDR2 FQDESV (reference sequence). CDR3 nucleotides: TGTGACAGCAGCCGAACACTGGTTTCACCCCTCCACTAT. Its protein product is CDSSRTLVSPLHY.

As for this clonotype: Just one base apart from a much larger clone, this may be a read error. The V gene is TRBV7-2, the J gene TRBJ2-7; TRBD2 aligns across 12 bases. The CDR3 has 14 amino acids. Germline V gene sequence: CDR1 SGHTA, CDR2 FQGNSA. V was pared by 7 bases and J by 12 bases, with 13 bases of the junction left unmatched. CDR3 coding DNA: TGTGCCAGCAATTCTCCCACTAGCGGGAGGAAAATGTACTTC. Translated, it gives CASNSPTSGRKMYF.

With regard to this clonotype: Being one base from a much bigger clone, this may be a read error. The chain employs TRBV9 and TRBJ2-3; no clear D. This CDR3 region has 12 residues. Germline CDR1 is SGDLS and CDR2 is YYNGEE. The V end was cut by 0 bases, the J end by 7 bases, with 6 bases between. CDR3 coding DNA: TGTGCCAGCAGCGTAGAAACAAATACGCAGTATTTT. It encodes CASSVETNTQYF.

This clonotype was recorded only once. Here the CDR3 omits its conserved ending phenylalanine or tryptophan, so a read error is the likely source. This rearrangement joins TRBV11-3 to TRBJ2-7; D is possibly TRBD2 (6 bases). CDR3 length equals 14 residues. The ends were cut back, 8 bases at V and 3 bases at J, with 17 bases in the middle. The germline gives CDR1 SGHNT, CDR2 YENEEA. CDR3: CASGPGGGDYEQYS. The CDR3 DNA follows: TGTGCCAGCGGCCCTGGAGGAGGGGACTACGAGCAGTACTCC.

About this clonotype itself: At one end, the junction sequence differs from germline, possibly due to a read error. The chain has TRBV4-1 and TRBJ1-1; no reliable D call. This CDR3 region has 15 residues. Germline assignment: CDR1 MGHRA and CDR2 YSYEKL. The CDR3 coding sequence is TGCTCCAGCAGCCTCTCCGAGGGTGGGAACACTGAAGCCTTCTTT. Amino acid sequence: CSSSLSEGGNTEAFF.

Turning to this clonotype: Likely a read error: the CDR3 ends without its conserved phenylalanine or tryptophan. The genes are TRBV6-5 and TRBJ1-1; no definite D call. The CDR3 consists of 13 residues. Germline CDR1 MNHEY, CDR2 SVGAGI. CDR3 bases: TGTGCCAGTAGTTCCTCAATAAACACTGAAGCTTTCTCT. It codes for CASSSSINTEAFS.

To note about this clonotype: An end of the junction differs from the germline gene, which may be a read error. The chain carries TRBV29-1 and TRBJ2-2; D is possibly TRBD2 (5 bases). The CDR3 consists of 14 residues. Germline assignment: CDR1 SQVTM and CDR2 ANQGSEA. The CDR3 DNA sequence: TGCAGCGTACGACTATCGGGAAGCACCGGGGTGCTGTTTTTT. It is translated as CSVRLSGSTGVLFF.

As regards this clonotype: The junction does not match germline at one end; this may be a read error. CDR3 protein: CARCLGRLTYDEQFF. The CDR3 bases are TGTGCCAGGTGCCTTGGAAGGCTAACCTACGATGAGCAGTTCTTC. V usage is TRBV11-1 and J usage is TRBJ2-1; D gene unclear. This CDR3 comprises 15 residues. Germline CDR1 and CDR2: SGHAT and FQDESV (reference sequence).

Remarks on this clonotype: Just one base apart from a much larger clone, this may be a read error. The CDR3, as DNA: TGTGCCAGCAGCAGGGGACACGGGGCCCCGTACGAGCAGTACTTC. This codes for CASSRGHGAPYEQYF. The chain has TRBV7-3 and TRBJ2-7; the D gene is possibly TRBD1 (6 bases). V was pared by 5 bases and J by 4 bases, with 18 bases between. The CDR3 extends over 15 amino acids. Germline CDR1 and CDR2: SGHTA and FQGTGA.

This clonotype was counted once. Here the CDR3 omits its conserved ending phenylalanine or tryptophan, so a read error is the likely source. It is unclear where the CDR3 begins or ends on the DNA, so no DNA is shown, and the CDR3 is as TCRdb lists it. The chain combines TRBV11-3 with TRBJ2-1. A total of 14 residues make up the CDR3, ends included. Germline assignment: CDR1 SGHNT and CDR2 YENEEA. The CDR3 is CASSLGVSNYEKFS.

As for this clonotype: Because the CDR3 is missing its conserved closing phenylalanine or tryptophan, this is likely a read error. This chain joins TRBV28 and TRBJ1-5; D is undetermined. Germline values: CDR1 MDHEN, CDR2 SYDVKM. This CDR3 has 12 amino acids. This chain's CDR3 is CGSDSSGQPQHI. The DNA of the CDR3 is TGTGGCAGCGACTCCTCGGGACAGCCCCAGCATATT.

Worth noting for this clonotype: A much larger clone lies a single base off, so this may be a read error. V usage is TRBV20-1 and J usage is TRBJ2-7; 9 bases map to TRBD2. The junction had 3 bases not matched to a gene; V was cut back by 3 bases and J by 3 bases. CDR3 length equals 13 residues. The germline V gene encodes CDR1 DFQATT and CDR2 SNEGSKA (reference sequence). Written as DNA, the CDR3 is TGCAGTGCTAGGCGGACTAGCGACTACGAGCAGTACTTC. Encoded protein: CSARRTSDYEQYF.

V gene TRBV5-1 combines with J gene TRBJ2-1, with 7 bases lining up with TRBD2. After removal of 0 bases from V and 15 bases from J, the junction contained 9 bases not matched to a gene. Germline values: CDR1 SGHRS, CDR2 YFSETQ. The CDR3 loop spans 13 amino acids. The CDR3 reads CASSLGLAGEVFF. DNA of the CDR3: TGCGCCAGCAGCTTGGGACTAGCAGGAGAGGTGTTCTTC.

Worth noting for this clonotype: One end of the junction is discordant with germline, which a read error may explain. This rearrangement joins TRBV11-3 to TRBJ2-1; D unresolved. The CDR3 covers 12 residues. CDR1 and CDR2 (germline): SGHNT, YENEEA. CDR3 region: CAGSLNANERFF. The DNA for the CDR3 is TGTGCCGGCAGCTTAAATGCCAATGAGCGATTCTTC.

The chain is built from TRBV12-3 or TRBV12-4 and TRBJ2-1; maybe TRBD1 (6 bases). This CDR3 is built from 13 residues. The V and J ends lost 11 bases and 5 bases respectively, with 16 bases between them. In DNA, the CDR3 is TGTGCCGACAGCCTGGGACAAAACAATGAGCAGTTCTTC. This translates into CADSLGQNNEQFF.

About this clonotype: The germline gene is not matched at one end of the junction; a read error may be the cause. The V gene is TRBV5-4, the J gene TRBJ2-1; D call uncertain. CDR1 SGHNT and CDR2 YYREEE come from the germline V gene (reference sequence). There are 16 residues in the CDR3. CDR3 sequence: CASSWELANSYNEQLF. In DNA form, the CDR3 reads TGTGCCAGCAGCTGGGAATTGGCGAACTCCTACAATGAGCAGCTCTTC.

This clonotype was seen many times. CDR3 sequence: CASSNTWAGVKETQYF. The CDR3 DNA is TGTGCCAGCAGCAATACCTGGGCAGGGGTGAAGGAGACCCAGTACTTC. This chain joins TRBV7-9 and TRBJ2-5; TRBD1 is a possible D gene (6 bases). CDR1 and CDR2 (germline): SEHNR, FQNEAQ (reference sequence). V shed 5 bases and J shed 5 bases, with 21 bases lying between them. The CDR3 is 16 amino acids.

In its sample, this clonotype was seen once. Because the CDR3 is missing its conserved closing phenylalanine or tryptophan, this is likely a read error. This chain uses TRBV5-6 with TRBJ2-5, with TRBD1 identical over 9 bases. V trimming: 6 bases; J trimming: 5 bases; junction bases outside the gene matches: 14. The CDR3 totals 16 residues. Germline assignment: CDR1 SGHDT and CDR2 YYEEEE. The CDR3 is CASNGRDRVYGETQYS. In DNA, the CDR3 is TGTGCCAGCAACGGACGGGACAGGGTTTACGGGGAGACCCAGTACTCC.